Following are 21 T cell receptor beta chains from one sample sequenced in a study of cytomegalovirus exposure and HLA in healthy donors. Both 60 Vbeta primers and 13 Jbeta primers went into the PCR. Profiled with immunoSEQ multiplex PCR; TCRdb holds only in-frame clones, not every one. Found here are tens of thousands of clones, over 75% of them singletons; the top ten hold about 6.5%. Sequenced: PBMCs. The receptor set was obtained from a male donor in good health and CMV-seronegative.

J is TRBJ1-3 and V is TRBV6-5; D unresolved. Germline CDR1 and CDR2: MNHEY and SVGAGI. There are 15 residues in the CDR3. With 0 bases removed from V and 0 bases from J, the gap between germline ends came to 6 bases. CDR3 in amino acids: CASSYSTGSGNTIYF. The CDR3 DNA reads TGTGCCAGCAGTTACTCAACGGGCTCTGGAAACACCATATATTTT.

The rearrangement joins TRBV5-1 to TRBJ1-3; TRBD1 is a possible D gene (5 bases). The V and J ends lost 8 bases and 6 bases respectively, with 12 bases between them. Germline V gene data show CDR1 as SGHRS and CDR2 as YFSETQ. The CDR3 runs to 12 residues. CDR3 nucleotides: TGCGCCAGTGGCAGGGACTCAAACACCATATATTTT. Its translation is CASGRDSNTIYF. The full variable domain, completed using reference TRBV5-1 and TRBJ1-3, is KAGVTQTPRYLIKTRGQQVTLSCSPISGHRSVSWYQQTPGQGLQFLFEYFSETQRNKGNFPGRFSGRQFSNSRSEMNVSTLELGDSALYLCASGRDSNTIYFGEGSWLTVV.

The chain carries TRBV19 and TRBJ1-4, with D possibly being TRBD1 (5 bases). Trimming took off 3 bases at V and 7 bases at J, with 12 bases between the two ends. CDR1 is LNHDA, CDR2 SQIVND, per germline (reference sequence). The CDR3 loop spans 14 amino acids. The CDR3, as DNA: TGTGCCAGTAGTATTGGAGGGACTGGTGAAAAACTGTTTTTT. Amino acid sequence: CASSIGGTGEKLFF.

The CDR3 DNA is TGTGCCAGCACCCGGGGGGGCGGAACTATAAATGAAAAACTGTTTTTT. Amino acid sequence: CASTRGGGTINEKLFF. V usage is TRBV6-6 and J usage is TRBJ1-4; the D gene is possibly TRBD1 (6 bases). Germline CDR1 is MNHNY and CDR2 is SVGAGI (reference sequence). The CDR3 is 16 amino acids. V lost 7 bases to trimming and J lost 5 bases, with 20 bases between them.

The V and J genes are TRBV29-1 and TRBJ1-2, with TRBD1 matching over 9 bases. Germline loops: CDR1 SQVTM, CDR2 ANQGSEA. The CDR3 length is 13 residues. V shed 3 bases and J 4 bases; nucleotides not matched to a gene: 3. The CDR3 protein is CSVDEGQGYGYTF. DNA of the CDR3: TGCAGCGTTGACGAGGGACAGGGCTATGGCTACACCTTC.

This chain connects TRBV18 to TRBJ1-2, with D tentatively TRBD1 (5 bases). The CDR3 loop spans 14 amino acids. V was cut by 1 base and J by 6 bases, with 12 bases left in between. Per the germline V gene, CDR1 is KGHSH and CDR2 is LQKENI. CDR3 residues: CASSPQVTDHGYTF. CDR3 bases: TGTGCCAGCTCACCACAGGTGACAGATCATGGCTACACCTTC.

The chain uses TRBV11-2 and TRBJ2-2; D perhaps matches TRBD2 (6 bases). The germline V gene has CDR1 SGHAT and CDR2 FQNNGV. V lost 5 bases and J 15 bases, leaving 16 bases between the germline ends. This CDR3 has 12 amino acids. The DNA for the CDR3 is TGTGCCAGCAGCCTCCCTCGGGGGTTGGTGTTTTTT. Translating it yields CASSLPRGLVFF.

The chain employs TRBV5-1 and TRBJ2-7, with D possibly TRBD1 on 6 matching bases. The CDR3 spans 18 residues. Germline values: CDR1 SGHRS, CDR2 YFSETQ. With 4 bases removed from V and 0 bases from J, the gap between germline ends came to 23 bases. The CDR3 reads CASSRLGARQASSYEQYF. Here the CDR3 DNA reads TGCGCCAGCAGCCGCCTAGGGGCAAGACAGGCGAGCTCCTACGAGCAGTACTTC.

This clone has only one observation. CDR3 in amino acids: CASPQGAGKGLACYEQYF. The CDR3 DNA reads as TGTGCCAGCCCACAGGGGGCAGGGAAGGGACTAGCCTGCTACGAGCAGTACTTC. The chain combines TRBV27 with TRBJ2-7; D assignment may be TRBD1 or TRBD2 (9 bases each). The CDR3 spans 18 residues. From germline, CDR1 is MNHEY and CDR2 SMNVEV (reference sequence). The ends were cut back, 8 bases at V and 3 bases at J, with 29 bases in the middle.

V is TRBV6-5 and J is TRBJ1-2; no reliable D call. With 4 bases removed from V and 1 base from J, the gap between germline ends came to 7 bases. This CDR3 is built from 13 residues. The germline gives CDR1 MNHEY, CDR2 SVGAGI. The CDR3 loop is CASSLTLNYGYTF. The CDR3 DNA follows: TGTGCCAGCAGTTTGACACTTAACTATGGCTACACCTTC.

V and J are TRBV13 and TRBJ1-1; D is undetermined. This CDR3 has 14 amino acids. Germline lookup yields CDR1 PRHDT and CDR2 FYEKMQ (reference sequence). The germline V and J ends were trimmed by 2 bases and 2 bases, with 9 bases remaining between them. CDR3 region: CASSLTGDNTEAFF. The CDR3 nucleotides are TGTGCCAGCAGCTTAACCGGGGATAACACTGAAGCTTTCTTT.

This clone was counted a few times. The chain joins TRBV7-9 to TRBJ2-7; 7 bases fit TRBD2. Trimming cost V 4 bases and J 4 bases; bases outside gene matches: 10. In germline, CDR1 is SEHNR, CDR2 FQNEAQ (reference sequence). The CDR3 has 15 residues. CDR3 amino acids: CASSWPTSSGYEQYF. CDR3 coding DNA: TGTGCCAGCAGCTGGCCGACTAGCTCGGGATACGAGCAGTACTTC.

This clone has just a few counts. The CDR3 here is CSVEPGNYNEQFF. CDR3 bases: TGCAGCGTTGAGCCGGGGAACTACAATGAGCAGTTCTTC. This chain uses TRBV29-1 with TRBJ2-1, with D maybe TRBD2 (5 bases). The V end lost 3 bases, the J end lost 3 bases, and 9 bases lay between the germline ends. Germline V CDR1 and CDR2: SQVTM, ANQGSEA. The CDR3 runs 13 residues.

The gene calls are TRBV7-8 and TRBJ1-2; 10 nucleotides line up with TRBD1. The V segment lost 4 bases and the J segment 4 bases; nucleotides outside the gene matches: 3. This CDR3 contains 14 residues. Germline lookup yields CDR1 SGHVS and CDR2 FQNEAQ. The CDR3, as DNA: TGTGCCAGCAGCTCGGACAGGGGGTCCTATGGCTACACCTTC. It translates to CASSSDRGSYGYTF.

The gene calls are TRBV27 and TRBJ1-5; D gene uncertain. From germline, CDR1 is MNHEY and CDR2 SMNVEV (reference sequence). The CDR3 runs to 13 residues. Between the trimmed V and J ends, which lost 5 bases and 5 bases, there was a span of 10 bases. The CDR3 nucleotides read TGTGCCAGCAGTCCGCTAAATGATCAGCCCCAGCATTTT. Its protein is CASSPLNDQPQHF.

This clone was seen only a few times. This chain's CDR3 is CASSLGQGGYGYTF. CDR3 nucleotide sequence: TGTGCCAGCAGTTTAGGGCAGGGAGGCTATGGCTACACCTTC. V and J are TRBV28 and TRBJ1-2, with a possible D match to TRBD1 (5 bases). The CDR3 length is 14 residues. Per the germline V gene, CDR1 is MDHEN and CDR2 is SYDVKM. V was clipped by 2 bases and J by 4 bases, with 11 bases between them.

The chain recombines TRBV6-6 with TRBJ2-7; possibly TRBD1 for D (5 bases). V was clipped by 1 base and J by 2 bases, with 9 bases between them. The CDR3 contains 14 residues. Germline CDR1 MNHNY, CDR2 SVGAGI (reference sequence). The CDR3 nucleotides are TGTGCCAGCAGTTACTTTGACAGAGCCTACGAGCAGTACTTC. Protein: CASSYFDRAYEQYF.

The rearrangement links TRBV10-3 to TRBJ2-3; 11 nucleotides align to TRBD1. This CDR3 comprises 16 residues. Germline V gives CDR1 ENHRY, CDR2 SYGVKD. J lost 4 bases, V lost 0 bases, and 3 bases had no gene match. CDR3 sequence (DNA): TGTGCCATCAGTGAGTCGGACAGGGGGCTATCAGATACGCAGTATTTT. Encoded protein: CAISESDRGLSDTQYF.

This chain joins TRBV6-1 and TRBJ2-3; the D gene is possibly TRBD2 (6 bases). In germline, CDR1 is MNHNS, CDR2 SASEGT. The V end lost 6 bases, the J end lost 6 bases, and 10 bases lay between the germline ends. This CDR3 contains 12 residues. CDR3 protein: CASRAGGDTQYF. CDR3 nucleotide sequence: TGTGCCAGCAGAGCTGGGGGGGATACGCAGTATTTT.

The chain links TRBV11-2 to TRBJ2-5; TRBD1 is a possible D gene (6 bases). Trimming took off 1 base at V and 5 bases at J, with 14 bases between the two ends. Germline assignment: CDR1 SGHAT and CDR2 FQNNGV. The CDR3 spans 15 residues. The CDR3 coding sequence is TGTGCCAGCAGCTTAGTCAGGGGACCCCAGGAGACCCAGTACTTC. It is translated as CASSLVRGPQETQYF.

The chain is built from TRBV6-1 and TRBJ1-3; D may be TRBD1 (6 bases). V dropped 5 bases and J dropped 4 bases, with 15 bases sitting between them. The CDR3 is made up of 15 amino acids. Germline V gene lookup returns CDR1 MNHNS and CDR2 SASEGT. The CDR3 here is CASSNQWGLGNTIYF. The CDR3 nucleotides read TGTGCCAGCAGTAACCAGTGGGGGCTCGGAAACACCATATATTTT.